The next 7 T cell receptor beta chains were all read from a single sample in a study of blood T cells in healthy people across ages. Using a J-beta primer mix together with a sample-barcoded 5' primer, a second PCR was run for roughly 7 to 12 cycles. One entry per CDR3 protein results from TCRdb running MiXCR on the 5' RACE reads. The data show about 760,000 distinct CDR3 sequences, with roughly 25% seen just once and 9.4% held by the top ten. The sample also formed part of further work on T cells of mothers and their children.

Sequencing input: blood. The receptors derive from a boy aged 10-17 years in good health.

V gene TRBV4-1 combines with J gene TRBJ2-5, with a weak D call TRBD2 (6 bases). With 4 bases removed from V and 5 bases from J, the gap between germline ends came to 17 bases. The CDR3 runs to 15 residues. In germline, CDR1 is MGHRA, CDR2 YSYEKL. The CDR3 bases are TGCGCCAGCAGCCCGATGGGGGGAAACGAGGAGACCCAGTACTTC. Protein sequence: CASSPMGGNEETQYF.

A few counts support this clonotype. The V call is TRBV7-9, the J call TRBJ2-2; D remains ambiguous. V lost 2 bases, J lost 4 bases, and 5 bases lay in between. The CDR3 has 13 residues. CDR1 is SEHNR, CDR2 FQNEAQ, per germline (reference sequence). The CDR3: CASSLFSTGELFF. The CDR3 DNA reads TGTGCCAGCAGCTTATTTTCCACCGGGGAGCTGTTTTTT.

The chain is built from TRBV6-5 and TRBJ2-7; TRBD2 aligns across 7 bases. Germline assignment: CDR1 MNHEY and CDR2 SVGAGI. The J segment lost 7 bases and the V segment lost 6 bases, leaving 6 bases of the junction unmatched. The CDR3 is made up of 12 amino acids. The CDR3 sequence is CASRTQGGEQYF. CDR3 DNA sequence: TGTGCCAGCAGAACTCAGGGAGGGGAGCAGTACTTC.

This clonotype was observed a handful of times. CDR3 sequence reads: CSAGDREDEKLFF. The CDR3, as DNA: TGCAGCGCCGGAGACAGGGAGGACGAAAAACTGTTTTTT. This chain uses TRBV29-1 with TRBJ1-4; 7 nucleotides agree with TRBD1. The CDR3 has 13 residues. J gave up 8 bases and V 7 bases, and 10 bases lay outside the gene matches. The germline gives CDR1 SQVTM, CDR2 ANQGSEA.

This chain joins TRBV7-9 and TRBJ2-5; possibly TRBD1 or TRBD2 for D (5 bases each). The V and J ends lost 5 bases and 1 base respectively, with 14 bases between them. This CDR3 region has 15 residues. Germline CDR1 and CDR2: SEHNR and FQNEAQ (reference sequence). Written as DNA, the CDR3 is TGTGCCAGCAGCCTCCTTGAGGGGTTCCAAGAGACCCAGTACTTC. This translates into CASSLLEGFQETQYF.

The chain joins TRBV6-1 to TRBJ1-1, with 8 nucleotides matching TRBD1. The V and J ends lost 9 bases and 8 bases, in that order; junction bases with no gene match: 11. The germline CDR1 and CDR2 sequences are MNHNS and SASEGT. The CDR3 extends over 13 amino acids. The CDR3 reads CASDRGGWNEAFF. DNA for the CDR3: TGTGCCAGTGACAGGGGAGGGTGGAACGAAGCTTTCTTT.

The chain links TRBV28 to TRBJ1-1; tentatively, D is TRBD1 (6 bases). The V end was cut by 3 bases, the J end by 7 bases, with 12 bases between. Germline V CDR1 and CDR2: MDHEN, SYDVKM. CDR3 length: 13 amino acids. The CDR3 bases are TGTGCCAGCAGTTTCACGGGGGCGCGTGAAGCTTTCTTT. Residues: CASSFTGAREAFF.